Presented here are 9 T cell receptor beta chains from one specimen sequenced in a study of cytotoxic CD8 clonotypes in ibrutinib-treated CLL. Clones were read by immunoSEQ multiplex PCR, and TCRdb kept only the in-frame ones, dropping some. Found here are about 200,000 clones, more than 70% of them singletons; the top ten hold 10% to 12%. The sample was PBMCs, taken after 12 months of ibrutinib treatment. The receptors shown here come from a human donor with chronic lymphocytic leukemia.

The chain carries TRBV10-2 and TRBJ1-2; D not certain. The V gene's germline CDR1 is WSHSY and CDR2 SAAADI. This CDR3 has 13 amino acids. V was trimmed by 6 bases and J by 7 bases, leaving 15 bases between them. DNA for the CDR3: TGCGCCAGCAGGGACCCCACAAGTCCTGGCTACACCTTC. This sequence encodes CASRDPTSPGYTF.

The V call is TRBV5-1, the J call TRBJ2-7; D is possibly TRBD2 (5 bases). The CDR3 contains 12 residues. Germline V gene data show CDR1 as SGHRS and CDR2 as YFSETQ. Trimming shortened V by 4 bases and J by 6 bases, and 11 bases separated the two germline ends. CDR3 amino acids: CASSRGESEQYF. Here the CDR3 DNA reads TGCGCCAGCAGCCGGGGTGAATCCGAGCAGTACTTC.

The chain recombines TRBV6-1 with TRBJ1-1; 8 bases match TRBD1. Trimming removed 8 bases from V and 6 bases from J; junction bases left unmatched: 2. Germline V gene sequence: CDR1 MNHNS, CDR2 SASEGT. This CDR3 region has 11 residues. CDR3 protein: CASGTGPEAFF. For the CDR3, the DNA is TGTGCCAGCGGGACAGGTCCTGAAGCTTTCTTT.

On this clone: Other DNA sequences from this sample encode an identical CDR3 as well. This chain links TRBV27 with TRBJ2-7, with 11 bases lining up with TRBD2. V lost 5 bases and J lost 3; bases outside the gene matches: 3. The CDR3 is made up of 14 amino acids. The V gene's germline CDR1 is MNHEY and CDR2 SMNVEV (reference sequence). DNA for the CDR3: TGTGCCAGCAGTCTCGGGACTAGCGGCTACGAGCAGTACTTC. It yields the protein CASSLGTSGYEQYF.

DNA of the CDR3: TGTGCCAGCGGACCATGGACAGGGCGCGACGAGCAGTACTTC. This gives the protein CASGPWTGRDEQYF. The J gene is TRBJ2-7, the V gene TRBV2, with TRBD1 identical over 8 bases. CDR1 is SNHLY, CDR2 FYNNEI, per germline. The V segment lost 8 bases and the J segment 5 bases; nucleotides outside the gene matches: 11. This CDR3 is 14 amino acids long.

V gene TRBV6-1 combines with J gene TRBJ2-4; 14 bases line up with TRBD2. The J segment lost 8 bases and the V segment lost 5 bases, leaving 5 bases of the junction unmatched. The CDR3 contains 15 residues. Germline CDR1 is MNHNS and CDR2 is SASEGT. The CDR3 spells CASSLGLAGADIQYF. The CDR3 nucleotides are TGTGCCAGCAGTTTGGGACTAGCGGGAGCGGACATTCAGTACTTC.

This clone appeared a single time. The chain recombines TRBV28 with TRBJ1-5; D is unclear. Germline values: CDR1 MDHEN, CDR2 SYDVKM. V lost 4 bases and J lost 7, with 8 bases in between. CDR3 size: 12 residues. The CDR3 protein is CASSSGYQPQHF. Written as DNA, the CDR3 is TGTGCCAGCAGTTCAGGTTACCAGCCCCAGCATTTT.

The J gene is TRBJ2-1, the V gene TRBV28; tentatively, D is TRBD2 (6 bases). From germline, CDR1 is MDHEN and CDR2 SYDVKM. This CDR3 has 17 amino acids. V was pared by 5 bases and J by 5 bases, with 22 bases between. CDR3 sequence reads: CASSPPLSSETNNEQFF. The CDR3 DNA reads as TGTGCCAGCAGTCCCCCCCTGTCTAGCGAGACGAACAATGAGCAGTTCTTC.

The rearrangement uses TRBV11-2 and TRBJ1-4, with D unclear. V lost 4 bases to trimming and J lost 6 bases, with 18 bases between them. This CDR3 is 16 amino acids long. Germline loops: CDR1 SGHAT, CDR2 FQNNGV. The CDR3 loop reads CASSSTGREAYEKLFF. In nucleotides, the CDR3 is TGTGCCAGCAGCTCAACGGGGAGGGAGGCCTATGAAAAACTGTTTTTT.